Listed here are 2 T cell receptor beta chains from one sample, sequenced in a study of cytomegalovirus exposure and HLA in healthy donors. The PCR contained 60 Vbeta and 13 Jbeta primers. Sequenced by immunoSEQ multiplex PCR; TCRdb stores in-frame clones only, minus some. Among approximately 140,000 clones listed, approximately 78% were seen once. The sample consisted of PBMCs. The receptor source for this set is a woman between 40 and 55 years old in good health and CMV-seropositive.

J is TRBJ2-1 and V is TRBV9; 7 bases are shared with TRBD1. Losses at the gene ends were 2 bases for V and 3 bases for J; bases not matched to a gene: 5. The length of the CDR3 is 15 residues. The germline gives CDR1 SGDLS, CDR2 YYNGEE. For the CDR3, the DNA is TGTGCCAGCAGCGTGACAGGGATGGGCTACAATGAGCAGTTCTTC. Its protein is CASSVTGMGYNEQFF.

The chain has TRBV29-1 and TRBJ2-5, with 10 bases identical to TRBD1. The CDR3 is 14 amino acids. CDR1 is SQVTM, CDR2 ANQGSEA, per germline. The V segment lost 1 base and the J segment 4 bases; nucleotides outside the gene matches: 3. The CDR3 sequence is CSVEGQGAGETQYF. Written as DNA, the CDR3 is TGCAGCGTTGAAGGACAGGGGGCTGGAGAGACCCAGTACTTC.